The rows below give T cell receptor beta chains drawn from one sample of a study of cytomegalovirus exposure and HLA in healthy donors. The repertoire was sequenced with immunoSEQ multiplex PCR; TCRdb's copy has only in-frame clones and lacks some. The sample table sets out just over 150,000 clones. The sample taken for sequencing was PBMCs. Receptors originate from a man between 25 and 39 years old in good health and CMV-seronegative. Each CDR3 is given with its conserved first and last residue. The D gene is left open where the match is weak.

v_gene	j_gene	len	d_gene	CDR3aa	CDR3nt
TRBV4-3	TRBJ1-4	15	-	CASSQVTATNEKLFF	TGCGCCAGCAGCCAGGTGACAGCAACTAATGAAAAACTGTTTTTT
TRBV21-1	TRBJ1-2	15	-	CASKLTGGKSSGYTF	TGTGCCAGTAAACTAACAGGGGGGAAGTCTAGTGGCTACACCTTC
TRBV5-1	TRBJ2-5	13	-	CASSLAGKETQYF	TGCGCCAGCAGCTTGGCCGGGAAAGAGACCCAGTACTTC
TRBV7-9	TRBJ2-4	14	-	CASSNGETPNIQYF	TGTGCCAGCAGCAATGGCGAGACTCCAAACATTCAGTACTTC
TRBV5-1	TRBJ2-5	13	-	CASSPTAEETQYF	TGCGCCAGCAGCCCAACAGCCGAGGAGACCCAGTACTTC
TRBV28	TRBJ1-1	12	-	CASRQGSRDAFF	TGTGCCAGCAGACAGGGTTCCCGTGATGCTTTCTTT
TRBV23-1	TRBJ1-2	17	TRBD1	CASSHAVSGGAIYGYTF	TGCGCCAGCAGTCACGCGGTCTCAGGGGGCGCGATCTATGGCTACACCTTC
TRBV6-5	TRBJ2-2	15	-	CASRGPGDNTGELFF	TGTGCCAGCAGGGGGCCCGGTGATAACACCGGGGAGCTGTTTTTT
TRBV28	TRBJ2-1	16	TRBD2	CASSLSGTRYYNEQFF	TGTGCCAGCAGTTTGTCCGGGACTAGATACTACAATGAGCAGTTCTTC
TRBV27	TRBJ1-1	14	-	CASSLTPENTEAFF	TGTGCCAGCAGTTTGACTCCTGAAAACACTGAAGCTTTCTTT
TRBV5-8	TRBJ2-7	16	TRBD2	CASTRRSRGFSYEQYF	TGTGCCAGCACCCGGAGATCGCGGGGGTTCTCCTACGAGCAGTACTTC
TRBV4-3	TRBJ1-6	16	TRBD1	CASSQVPTGNNSPLHF	TGCGCCAGCAGCCAAGTTCCGACAGGGAATAATTCACCCCTCCACTTT
TRBV11-1	TRBJ2-1	15	-	CASSTRGYSYNEQFF	TGTGCCAGCAGCACAAGGGGGTACTCCTACAATGAGCAGTTCTTC
TRBV7-9	TRBJ1-4	16	-	CASSLRLGPPNEKLFF	TGTGCCAGCAGCCTACGGCTGGGGCCTCCGAATGAAAAACTGTTTTTT
TRBV5-4	TRBJ2-7	16	TRBD1	CASSLPPGQGVREQYF	TGTGCCAGCAGCTTGCCCCCGGGACAGGGAGTGAGGGAGCAGTACTTC
TRBV5-1	TRBJ1-5	15	-	CASSLAGLSNQPQHF	TGCGCCAGCAGCTTGGCGGGGTTGAGCAATCAGCCCCAGCATTTT
TRBV29-1	TRBJ1-2	12	TRBD1	CSVGTGDNGYTF	TGCAGCGTTGGGACAGGGGACAATGGCTACACCTTC
TRBV2	TRBJ1-1	14	-	CASSGPGVNTEAFF	TGTGCCAGCAGTGGGCCAGGGGTTAACACTGAAGCTTTCTTT
TRBV27	TRBJ2-1	19	-	CASIAIPFSAKSSYNEQFF	TGTGCCAGCATTGCGATACCCTTCAGCGCAAAAAGCTCCTACAATGAGCAGTTCTTC
TRBV30	TRBJ1-1	13	-	CASERLLNTEAFF	TGTGCCTCGGAAAGACTCTTGAACACTGAAGCTTTCTTT
TRBV30	TRBJ1-1	13	TRBD1	CAWSGTGARTAFF	TGTGCCTGGAGTGGGACAGGGGCCCGTACGGCTTTCTTT
TRBV19	TRBJ2-2	15	-	CASSTVGANTGELFF	TGTGCCAGTAGTACAGTCGGGGCGAACACCGGGGAGCTGTTTTTT
TRBV6-6	TRBJ2-2	14	-	CASSELENTGELFF	TGTGCCAGCAGTGAGTTAGAAAACACCGGGGAGCTGTTTTTT
TRBV19	TRBJ1-6	14	-	CASSIAPQGTPLHF	TGTGCCAGTAGTATAGCTCCGCAGGGTACACCCCTCCACTTT
TRBV7-3	TRBJ2-1	13	TRBD2	CAVSPLAGGPLFF	TGTGCCGTCTCCCCTTTAGCGGGAGGGCCACTGTTCTTC
TRBV7-6	TRBJ2-1	15	TRBD1	CASSSGTGGFYEQFF	TGTGCCAGCAGTTCCGGGACAGGGGGCTTCTATGAGCAGTTCTTC
TRBV5-4	TRBJ2-5	16	TRBD2	CASSTGLAGLQETQYF	TGTGCCAGCAGCACCGGACTAGCGGGACTCCAAGAGACCCAGTACTTC
TRBV7-9	TRBJ1-1	15	-	CASSLVLGRDTEAFF	TGTGCCAGCAGCTTAGTGTTGGGGAGGGACACTGAAGCTTTCTTT
TRBV29-1	TRBJ1-1	13	-	CSVEGRANTEAFF	TGCAGCGTTGAGGGGCGAGCGAACACTGAAGCTTTCTTT
TRBV7-2	TRBJ1-1	14	-	CASSPHGQNTEAFF	TGTGCCAGCAGCCCCCACGGACAGAACACTGAAGCTTTCTTT
TRBV4-1	TRBJ2-3	21	TRBD2	CASSQAYQHASGRTSTDTQYF	TGCGCCAGCAGCCAAGCCTACCAGCACGCTAGCGGAAGAACTAGCACAGATACGCAGTATTTT
TRBV28	TRBJ2-7	12	-	CASRTTAGEQYF	TGTGCCAGCAGGACAACGGCGGGCGAGCAGTACTTC
TRBV2	TRBJ2-2	10	-	CASQTGELFF	TGTGCCAGCCAGACTGGGGAGCTGTTTTTT
TRBV28	TRBJ2-7	12	-	CASSLPQGWAYF	TGTGCCAGCAGCCTTCCACAGGGTTGGGCGTACTTC
TRBV7-9	TRBJ1-5	14	TRBD1	CASSSGTGNQPQHF	TGTGCCAGCAGCTCCGGGACAGGGAATCAGCCCCAGCATTTT
TRBV30	TRBJ2-5	13	TRBD2	CAWSGGFQETQYF	TGTGCCTGGTCGGGGGGGTTCCAAGAGACCCAGTACTTC
TRBV5-1	TRBJ1-1	15	TRBD1	CASSFIGQADTEAFF	TGCGCCAGCAGCTTTATCGGACAGGCGGACACTGAAGCTTTCTTT
TRBV18	TRBJ2-1	15	TRBD2	CASSPLSGGNNEQFF	TGTGCCAGCTCACCACTCTCGGGAGGTAACAATGAGCAGTTCTTC
TRBV4-3	TRBJ1-2	17	-	CASSQLIPGAANRGYTF	TGCGCCAGCAGCCAATTGATCCCAGGGGCGGCAAACCGTGGCTACACCTTC
TRBV15	TRBJ1-1	15	TRBD1	CATSRADRVFTEAFF	TGTGCCACCAGCAGAGCCGACAGGGTCTTCACTGAAGCTTTCTTT
TRBV7-2	TRBJ2-1	12	-	CASSPAGDEQFF	TGTGCCAGCAGCCCGGCAGGGGATGAGCAGTTCTTC
TRBV19	TRBJ2-1	13	TRBD1	CASSTGQGNEQFF	TGTGCCAGTAGTACGGGACAGGGCAATGAGCAGTTCTTC
TRBV29-1	TRBJ2-4	13	TRBD1	CSVEGQGANIQYF	TGCAGCGTTGAGGGACAGGGGGCAAACATTCAGTACTTC
TRBV13	TRBJ2-3	14	-	CASSFSGRGDTQYF	TGTGCCAGCAGTTTTAGCGGAAGAGGGGATACGCAGTATTTT
TRBV2	TRBJ1-1	14	TRBD1	CASSNRGSNTEAFF	TGTGCCAGCAGTAACAGGGGGAGCAACACTGAAGCTTTCTTT
TRBV7-9	TRBJ1-4	15	-	CASSPDPLRGEKLFF	TGTGCCAGCAGCCCTGACCCCCTAAGGGGTGAAAAACTGTTTTTT
TRBV12-5	TRBJ2-2	13	-	CASGWGETGELFF	TGTGCTAGTGGCTGGGGGGAAACCGGGGAGCTGTTTTTT
TRBV7-8	TRBJ1-2	14	TRBD1	CASSLYGQAYGYTF	TGTGCCAGCAGCTTATACGGACAGGCATATGGCTACACCTTC
TRBV6-5	TRBJ2-2	14	TRBD1	CASSGQGNTGELFF	TGTGCCAGCAGTGGACAGGGAAACACCGGGGAGCTGTTTTTT
TRBV6-1	TRBJ2-7	14	-	CASSEDYRSYEQYF	TGTGCCAGCAGTGAAGATTACAGATCCTACGAGCAGTACTTC
TRBV27	TRBJ1-5	14	TRBD1	CASSFQTGFQPQHF	TGTGCCAGCAGTTTCCAGACAGGGTTCCAGCCCCAGCATTTT
TRBV5-4	TRBJ2-1	13	TRBD2	CASSTGLAGEQFF	TGTGCCAGCAGCACGGGACTAGCGGGAGAACAGTTCTTC
TRBV19	TRBJ1-2	13	TRBD1	CASSTTGDYGYTF	TGTGCCAGTAGTACGACAGGGGACTATGGCTACACCTTC
TRBV6-5	TRBJ1-1	13	TRBD1	CASSYSWDSEAFF	TGTGCCAGCAGTTACTCGTGGGACAGTGAAGCTTTCTTT
TRBV30	TRBJ1-5	18	TRBD1	CAWSPRPEGAPSDQPQHF	TGTGCCTGGAGTCCTAGGCCTGAGGGGGCCCCTTCCGATCAGCCCCAGCATTTT
TRBV6-6	TRBJ1-5	15	TRBD1	CASSRLTGRNQPQHF	TGTGCCAGCAGTCGGCTGACAGGGCGCAATCAGCCCCAGCATTTT